Listed below are T cell receptor beta chains from one sample, sequenced in a study of circulating CD8 cells and anti-PD-1 response in melanoma. From the reads, TCRdb called clonotypes with MiXCR, one entry per CDR3 protein. In the table there are a few hundred distinct CDR3 sequences, 10% to 15% of which are singletons. The sample here was CD8+ T cells from PBMCs, taken at baseline or after one month of anti-PD-1 therapy (not recorded which). The receptors derive from a human donor with melanoma. Both conserved end residues are part of each CDR3. The D gene is left open where the match is weak. The listing skips clone size in some rows; elsewhere it reads once, few, many or a size class.

v_call,d_call,clone_size,j_call,cdr3_nt,cdr3_aa
TRBV18,TRBD2,hyperexpanded,TRBJ2-7,TGTGCCAGCTCACGGACTAGCATCCACGAGCAGTACTTC,CASSRTSIHEQYF
TRBV2,-,large,TRBJ1-1,TGTGCAGCACGCAGGGGAGGAGGGAACACTGAAGCTTTCTTT,CAARRGGGNTEAFF
TRBV7-9,TRBD2,medium-sized,TRBJ2-3,TGTGCCAGCAGCGGGAATCGGGGGGTTGGAACAGATACGCAGTATTTT,CASSGNRGVGTDTQYF
TRBV7-8,TRBD2,large,TRBJ2-1,TGTGCCAGCAGCTCCGTCGGCGGGAGGGCCTACAATGAGCAGTTCTTC,CASSSVGGRAYNEQFF
TRBV6-1,-,large,TRBJ1-5,TGTGCCAGCAGTCCCGGGGGGGTTCAGCCCCAGCATTTT,CASSPGGVQPQHF
TRBV21-1,-,large,TRBJ1-5,TGTGCCAGCAGCACCAGGGGCCGTCGACAGCCCCAGCATTTT,CASSTRGRRQPQHF
TRBV27,-,large,TRBJ1-1,TGTGCCAGCAGTTTAGGGGGTATCACTGAAGCTTTCTTT,CASSLGGITEAFF
TRBV19,-,-,TRBJ1-3,TGTGCCAGTAAACGCTCTGGAAACACCACACATTTT,CASKRSGNTTHF
TRBV4-2,-,large,TRBJ1-5,TGTGCCAGCAGCCAAGAGCTCGTGGCAGGCAATCAGCCCCAGCATTTT,CASSQELVAGNQPQHF
TRBV2,-,large,TRBJ2-6,TGTGCCAGCAGTGAAGTGCAGGGGCAACTACTCTCTGGGGCCAACGTCCTGACTTTC,CASSEVQGQLLSGANVLTF
TRBV28,TRBD2,-,TRBJ2-7,TGTGCCAGCAGTTTAACGGTCGCGGGAGGCTCCTACGAGCAGTACTTC,CASSLTVAGGSYEQYF
TRBV7-3,-,-,TRBJ1-1,TGCGCCAGCAGCTTAACCGGGAGGGTTGCTGAAGCTCTCTTT,CASSLTGRVAEALF
TRBV19,-,large,TRBJ1-1,TGTGCCAGTAGAACGGACTGGGGGGACACTGAAGCTTTCTTT,CASRTDWGDTEAFF
TRBV2,TRBD2,large,TRBJ2-1,TGTGCCAGCAGTGAATTTGTGGGAGGGCCTTCCTATCCGTTCTTC,CASSEFVGGPSYPFF
TRBV27,TRBD2,large,TRBJ2-1,TGTGCCAGCAGTTTAGTCCTAGCGGGAGCCTACAATGAGCAGTTCTTC,CASSLVLAGAYNEQFF
TRBV28,TRBD2,medium-sized,TRBJ2-7,TGTGCCAGCAGCTTGGGAGGGACGGGGAACGAGCAGTACTTC,CASSLGGTGNEQYF